This entry lists 2 T cell receptor beta chains sequenced from one sample in a study of CD8 T cells in ankylosing spondylitis. Whole-study findings and limits: Seemingly characteristic of ankylosing spondylitis blood was a TCR beta motif consisting of about 8 highly homologous variants.

No cognate antigen is known for these TCRs. TCRdb redid the calling of the 5' RACE reads with MiXCR, one entry per CDR3 protein. The sample lists some 140,000 distinct CDR3 sequences, roughly 15% occurring once. The specimen sequenced was blood, either unsorted or a sorted T cell fraction (not recorded which). The receptors originated from a male donor with ankylosing spondylitis.

The CDR3, as DNA: TGTGCCAGCAGCGTAGACAGACTAGCGGGAGGGCGCGAGCAGTTCTTC. Translated: CASSVDRLAGGREQFF. V is TRBV9 and J is TRBJ2-1; TRBD2 matches at 14 bases. J gave up 10 bases and V 0 bases, and 6 bases lay outside the gene matches. CDR1 and CDR2 (germline): SGDLS, YYNGEE. The CDR3 loop spans 16 amino acids.

A few counts support this clonotype. This chain links TRBV5-1 with TRBJ2-1; 10 bases agree with TRBD2. The length of the CDR3 is 16 residues. V was pared by 2 bases and J by 4 bases, with 6 bases of the junction left unmatched. Germline V gives CDR1 SGHRS, CDR2 YFSETQ. The CDR3 bases are TGCGCCAGCAGCTTAAACCTAGCGGGAGATTACAATGAGCAGTTCTTC. It translates to CASSLNLAGDYNEQFF.